The 29 T cell receptor beta chains listed next were all sequenced from one sample in a study of CXCR3-negative and CXCR3-positive naive CD8 T cells (dated by TCRdb to the late 2010s). Sequencing was performed on a NextSeq 550. The Human TCR Profiling Kit (MiLaboratory) was used to prepare UMI-labeled 5' RACE TRB cDNA libraries. The reads underwent TCRdb reprocessing, giving one record for each CDR3 protein sequence and no DNA. This sample's table contains 50,000 to 60,000 distinct CDR3 sequences. About 0.43% of the sample is held by the ten biggest clonotypes. Sequenced material: naive CXCR3- CD8+ T cells from blood. Read against the paper, the sample's cell subset or site label means: CD45RO-CCR7+CD27+CD95- naive CD8+ T cells lacking CXCR3 (TNR3-). These receptors were collected from a human donor in good health. Some clones in this sample may be carry-over from other donors' samples.

The chain has TRBV29-1 and TRBJ2-7. This CDR3 spans 14 amino acids. Per germline, CDR1 SQVTM and CDR2 ANQGSEA. The CDR3: CSVEGISSSYEQYF.

V gene TRBV29-1 combines with J gene TRBJ1-1. The CDR3 totals 11 residues. Germline V gene data show CDR1 as SQVTM and CDR2 as ANQGSEA. The CDR3 sequence: CSLVVNTEAFF. The full variable domain, rest sourced from reference TRBV29-1 and TRBJ1-1, is SAVISQKPSRDICQRGTSLTIQCQVDSQVTMMFWYRQQPGQSLTLIATANQGSEATYESGFVIDKFPISRPNLTFSTLTVSNMSPEDSSIYLCSLVVNTEAFFGQGTRLTVV.

This sequence joins TRBV7-9 and TRBJ2-1; TCRdb selects TRBD1, and the lack of DNA leaves this call unchecked. The CDR3 is made up of 16 amino acids. CDR1 is SEHNR, CDR2 FQNEAQ, per germline (reference sequence). The CDR3 protein is CASSPTGTASYNEQFF.

The rearrangement uses TRBV5-4 and TRBJ2-7; no DNA is available, so the TRBD2 call from TCRdb remains unchecked. This CDR3 contains 12 residues. CDR1 and CDR2 from the germline V gene are SGHNT and YYREEE (reference sequence). CDR3: CASSLGETEQYF.

The CDR3 is CASSEQTPQETQYF. V is TRBV6-5 and J is TRBJ2-5. The germline gives CDR1 MNHEY, CDR2 SVGAGI. There are 14 residues in the CDR3.

The V gene is TRBV7-9, the J gene TRBJ2-7. The CDR3 runs 11 residues. The V gene's germline CDR1 is SEHNR and CDR2 FQNEAQ (reference sequence). CDR3 loop: CASSRHYEQYF.

The chain joins TRBV7-6 to TRBJ2-1; TCRdb designates TRBD1, a call that cannot be tested without DNA. Germline V gene data show CDR1 as SGHVS and CDR2 as FNYEAQ. This CDR3 is 15 amino acids long. CDR3: CASSRDREISNEQFF. Looking up the rest from reference TRBV7-6 and TRBJ2-1 gives the full variable domain: GAGVSQSPRYKVTKRGQDVALRCDPISGHVSLYWYRQALGQGPEFLTYFNYEAQQDKSGLPNDRFSAERPEGSISTLTIQRTEQRDSAMYRCASSRDREISNEQFFGPGTRLTVL.

The chain combines TRBV5-1 with TRBJ2-7. The CDR3 has 13 residues. Germline V gene sequence: CDR1 SGHRS, CDR2 YFSETQ. The CDR3 sequence: CASRGHSEYEQYF.

The rearrangement uses TRBV20-1 and TRBJ1-6. The germline gives CDR1 DFQATT, CDR2 SNEGSKA (reference sequence). This CDR3 comprises 15 residues. CDR3 loop: CSASPWGGSDSPLHF.

The V gene is TRBV7-8, the J gene TRBJ2-6. CDR1 and CDR2 (germline): SGHVS, FQNEAQ. CDR3 length: 20 residues. CDR3 protein: CASSLLELGFTRSGANVLTF.

V usage is TRBV29-1 and J usage is TRBJ2-3. Germline V gene lookup returns CDR1 SQVTM and CDR2 ANQGSEA. CDR3 length: 15 residues. The CDR3 sequence: CSVEGMITGTDTQYF.

The chain carries TRBV29-1 and TRBJ2-1; the TRBD2 assignment by TCRdb is unverifiable without DNA. The germline V gene has CDR1 SQVTM and CDR2 ANQGSEA. This CDR3 is built from 13 residues. The CDR3 sequence: CSLGTSSYNEQFF.

The chain links TRBV7-3 to TRBJ1-1; checking the TCRdb D call of TRBD1 is not possible without DNA. The CDR3 spans 14 residues. Per the germline V gene, CDR1 is SGHTA and CDR2 is FQGTGA. The CDR3 loop reads CASSPLGGDTEAFF.

This sequence joins TRBV6-5 and TRBJ2-7. This CDR3 contains 11 residues. Germline-derived CDR1 and CDR2 are MNHEY and SVGAGI. CDR3 region: CATGWAYEQYF.

The chain employs TRBV7-9 and TRBJ1-2. The CDR3 consists of 14 residues. Germline CDR1 SEHNR, CDR2 FQNEAQ (reference sequence). CDR3 residues: CASSRHLANYGYTF.

The chain is built from TRBV29-1 and TRBJ2-7; TCRdb names TRBD1, which stays unverified in the absence of DNA. Germline V gene data show CDR1 as SQVTM and CDR2 as ANQGSEA. CDR3 size: 13 residues. This CDR3 is CSVVDRSTYEQYF.

The chain joins TRBV27 to TRBJ2-3; without DNA, the TCRdb call of TRBD2 cannot be checked. The CDR3 extends over 17 amino acids. Germline CDR1 MNHEY, CDR2 SMNVEV (reference sequence). The CDR3 spells CASSSLAGGPNTDTQYF.

The chain carries TRBV12-3 or TRBV12-4 and TRBJ1-1; with no DNA, the TCRdb D assignment of TRBD1 cannot be verified. The CDR3 has 14 amino acids. The chain's CDR3 is CASSPNRVGTEAFF.

The CDR3 spells CASSLMASSPYEQYF. This chain links TRBV5-1 with TRBJ2-7; TCRdb reports TRBD2, a call that lacks DNA to check it against. The CDR3 runs 15 residues. CDR1 and CDR2 (germline): SGHRS, YFSETQ.

V usage is TRBV29-1 and J usage is TRBJ1-1; TCRdb's D call of TRBD1 is untestable without DNA. The CDR3 runs to 14 residues. Germline V gives CDR1 SQVTM, CDR2 ANQGSEA. CDR3 loop: CSAQGGDEDTEAFF.

V usage is TRBV7-2 and J usage is TRBJ2-1; the D gene TCRdb calls, TRBD2, cannot be checked with no DNA. Germline loops: CDR1 SGHTA, CDR2 FQGNSA. This CDR3 contains 15 residues. This chain's CDR3 is CASSYIAGGPNEQFF.

The rearrangement uses TRBV14 and TRBJ2-3; TCRdb lists TRBD1, though no DNA is available to test this call. Germline V lookup: CDR1 SGHDN, CDR2 FVKESK. This CDR3 region has 14 residues. This chain's CDR3 is CASSLGTPKDTQYF. The entire variable domain, with the rest obtained from reference TRBV14 and TRBJ2-3, is as follows: EAGVTQFPSHSVIEKGQTVTLRCDPISGHDNLYWYRRVMGKEIKFLLHFVKESKQDESGMPNNRFLAERTGGTYSTLKVQPAELEDSGVYFCASSLGTPKDTQYFGPGTRLTVL.

The genes are TRBV7-9 and TRBJ2-3. Per germline, CDR1 SEHNR and CDR2 FQNEAQ (reference sequence). The CDR3 loop spans 12 amino acids. CDR3 sequence: CASSFMTDTQYF.

The gene calls are TRBV3-1 and TRBJ2-7. The CDR3 is 13 residues long. Per germline, CDR1 LGHDT and CDR2 YNNKEL (reference sequence). CDR3 residues: CASSEEVYTEQYF.

J is TRBJ2-7 and V is TRBV29-1; the TRBD2 assignment by TCRdb is unverifiable without DNA. The CDR3 length is 13 residues. Germline values: CDR1 SQVTM, CDR2 ANQGSEA. CDR3 amino acids: CSGSGGHSYEQYF.

The genes are TRBV7-3 and TRBJ1-6. This CDR3 is 17 amino acids long. The germline V gene has CDR1 SGHTA and CDR2 FQGTGA. The CDR3 sequence is CASSLLGGGDYNSPLHF.

The CDR3 spells CASSGTPVYEQYF. The chain combines TRBV19 with TRBJ2-7; the TRBD2 assignment by TCRdb is unverifiable without DNA. The CDR3 covers 13 residues. From germline, CDR1 is LNHDA and CDR2 SQIVND (reference sequence).

The chain combines TRBV7-9 with TRBJ2-2; TCRdb indicates TRBD1, and absent DNA this call remains unverified. CDR1 and CDR2 (germline): SEHNR, FQNEAQ (reference sequence). This CDR3 is 14 amino acids long. The CDR3 is CASSWTGGIEELFF.

The chain is built from TRBV4-1 and TRBJ1-1; checking the TCRdb D call of TRBD1 is not possible without DNA. The CDR3 totals 16 residues. CDR1 and CDR2 (germline): MGHRA, YSYEKL. This CDR3 reads CASSQRIDRDNTEAFF.